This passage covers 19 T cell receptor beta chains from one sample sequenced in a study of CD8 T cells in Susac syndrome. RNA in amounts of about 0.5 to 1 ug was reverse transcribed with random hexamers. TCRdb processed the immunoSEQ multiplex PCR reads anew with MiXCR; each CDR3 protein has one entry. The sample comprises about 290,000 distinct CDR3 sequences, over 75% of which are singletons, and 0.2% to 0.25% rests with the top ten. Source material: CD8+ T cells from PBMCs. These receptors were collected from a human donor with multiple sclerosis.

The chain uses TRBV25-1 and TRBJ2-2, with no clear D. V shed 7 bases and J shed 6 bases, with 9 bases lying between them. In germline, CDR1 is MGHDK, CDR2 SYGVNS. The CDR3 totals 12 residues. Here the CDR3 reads CASTPSAGELFF. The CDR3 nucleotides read TGTGCCAGCACCCCCAGCGCCGGGGAGCTGTTTTTT.

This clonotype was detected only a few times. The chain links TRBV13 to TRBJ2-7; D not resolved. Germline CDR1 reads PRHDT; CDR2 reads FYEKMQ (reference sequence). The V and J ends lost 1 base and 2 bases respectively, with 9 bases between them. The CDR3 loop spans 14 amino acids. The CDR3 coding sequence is TGTGCCAGCAGCTTAGATACAGTTACCTACGAGCAGTACTTC. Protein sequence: CASSLDTVTYEQYF.

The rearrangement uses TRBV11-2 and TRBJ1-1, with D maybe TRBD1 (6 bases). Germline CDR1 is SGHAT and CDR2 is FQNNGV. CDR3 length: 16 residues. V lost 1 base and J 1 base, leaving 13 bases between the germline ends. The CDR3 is CASSLVGGAGNTEAFF. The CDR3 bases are TGTGCCAGCAGCTTAGTGGGGGGCGCGGGGAACACTGAAGCTTTCTTT.

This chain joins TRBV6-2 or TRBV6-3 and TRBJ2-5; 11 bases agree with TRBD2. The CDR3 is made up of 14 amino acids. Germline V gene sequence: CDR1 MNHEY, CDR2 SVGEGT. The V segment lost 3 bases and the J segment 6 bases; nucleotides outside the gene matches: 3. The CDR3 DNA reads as TGTGCCAGCAGTTATACTAGCGGGAGTAAGACCCAGTACTTC. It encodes CASSYTSGSKTQYF.

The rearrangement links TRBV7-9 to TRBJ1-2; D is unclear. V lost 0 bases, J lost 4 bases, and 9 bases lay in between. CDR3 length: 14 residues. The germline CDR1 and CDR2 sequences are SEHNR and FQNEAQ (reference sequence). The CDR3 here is CASSLAAASYGYTF. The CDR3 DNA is TGTGCCAGCAGCTTAGCCGCGGCGTCCTATGGCTACACCTTC. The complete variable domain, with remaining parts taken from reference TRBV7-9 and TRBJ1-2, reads DTGVSQNPRHKITKRGQNVTFRCDPISEHNRLYWYRQTLGQGPEFLTYFQNEAQLEKSRLLSDRFSAERPKGSFSTLEIQRTEQGDSAMYLCASSLAAASYGYTFGSGTRLTVV.

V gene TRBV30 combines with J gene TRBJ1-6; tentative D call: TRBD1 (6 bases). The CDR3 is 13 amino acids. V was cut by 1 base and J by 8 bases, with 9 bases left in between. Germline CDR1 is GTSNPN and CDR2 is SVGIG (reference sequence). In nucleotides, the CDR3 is TGTGCCTGGAGTGCGGCAGGGGATTCACCCCTCCACTTT. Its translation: CAWSAAGDSPLHF.

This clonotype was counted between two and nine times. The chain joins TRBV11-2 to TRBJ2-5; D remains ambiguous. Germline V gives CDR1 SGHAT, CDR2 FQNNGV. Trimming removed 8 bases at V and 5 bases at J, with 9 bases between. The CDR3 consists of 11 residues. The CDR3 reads CASRIGETQYF. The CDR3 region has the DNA TGTGCCAGCCGGATCGGGGAGACCCAGTACTTC. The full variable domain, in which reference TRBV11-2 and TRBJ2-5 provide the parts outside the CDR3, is EAGVAQSPRYKIIEKRQSVAFWCNPISGHATLYWYQQILGQGPKLLIQFQNNGVVDDSQLPKDRFSAERLKGVDSTLKIQPAKLEDSAVYLCASRIGETQYFGPGTRLLVL.

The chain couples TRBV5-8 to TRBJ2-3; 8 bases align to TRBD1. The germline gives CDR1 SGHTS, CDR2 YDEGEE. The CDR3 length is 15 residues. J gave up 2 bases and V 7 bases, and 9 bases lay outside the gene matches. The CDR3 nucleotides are TGTGCCAGCCAAGGCCCAGGGGGCTACACAGATACGCAGTATTTT. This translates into CASQGPGGYTDTQYF.

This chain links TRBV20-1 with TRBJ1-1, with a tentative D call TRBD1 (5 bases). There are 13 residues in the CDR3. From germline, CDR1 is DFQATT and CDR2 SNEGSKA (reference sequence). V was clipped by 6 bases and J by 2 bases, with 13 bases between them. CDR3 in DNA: TGCAGTGCCGGGCCGGGGCCAAACACTGAAGCTTTCTTT. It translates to CSAGPGPNTEAFF.

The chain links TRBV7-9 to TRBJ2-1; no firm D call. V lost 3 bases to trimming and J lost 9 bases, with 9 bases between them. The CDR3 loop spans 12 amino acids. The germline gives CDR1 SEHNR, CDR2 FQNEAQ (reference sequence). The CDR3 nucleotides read TGTGCCAGCAGCTTTGGGCAGAGTGAGCAGTTCTTC. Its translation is CASSFGQSEQFF.

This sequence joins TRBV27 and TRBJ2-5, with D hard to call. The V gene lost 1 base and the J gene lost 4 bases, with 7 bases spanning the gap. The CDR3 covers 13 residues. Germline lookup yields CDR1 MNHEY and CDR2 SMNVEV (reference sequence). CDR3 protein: CASSLFPTETQYF. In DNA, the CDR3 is TGTGCCAGCAGTTTATTCCCAACAGAGACCCAGTACTTC.

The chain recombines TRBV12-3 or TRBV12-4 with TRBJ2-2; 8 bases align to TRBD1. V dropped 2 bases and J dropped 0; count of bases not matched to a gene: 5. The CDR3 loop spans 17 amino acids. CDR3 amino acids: CASSLNRQGTNTGELFF. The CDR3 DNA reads TGTGCCAGCAGTTTAAATCGACAGGGGACGAACACCGGGGAGCTGTTTTTT.

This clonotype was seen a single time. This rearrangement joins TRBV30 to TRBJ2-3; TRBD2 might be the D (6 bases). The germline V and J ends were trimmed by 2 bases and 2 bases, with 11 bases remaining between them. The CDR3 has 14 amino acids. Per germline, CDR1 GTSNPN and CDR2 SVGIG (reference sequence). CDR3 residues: CAWSPSSATDTQYF. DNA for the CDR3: TGTGCCTGGAGTCCGTCTAGCGCCACAGATACGCAGTATTTT.

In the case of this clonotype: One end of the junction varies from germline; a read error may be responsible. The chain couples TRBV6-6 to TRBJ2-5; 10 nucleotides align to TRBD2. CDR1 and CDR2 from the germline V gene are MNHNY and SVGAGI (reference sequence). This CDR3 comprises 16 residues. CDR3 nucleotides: TGTGCCAGCAGTTATCCAGAGCGGGAGGGCCTACAAGAGACCCAGTTC. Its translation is CASSYPEREGLQETQF.

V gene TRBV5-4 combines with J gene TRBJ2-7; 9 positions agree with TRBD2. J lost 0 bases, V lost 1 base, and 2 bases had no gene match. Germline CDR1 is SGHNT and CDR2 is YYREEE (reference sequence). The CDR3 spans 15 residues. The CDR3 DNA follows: TGTGCCAGCAGCTTGCCAGCGGGAGGCTCCTACGAGCAGTACTTC. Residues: CASSLPAGGSYEQYF. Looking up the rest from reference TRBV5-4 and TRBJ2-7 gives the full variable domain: ETGVTQSPTHLIKTRGQQVTLRCSSQSGHNTVSWYQQALGQGPQFIFQYYREEENGRGNFPPRFSGLQFPNYSSELNVNALELDDSALYLCASSLPAGGSYEQYFGPGTRLTVT.

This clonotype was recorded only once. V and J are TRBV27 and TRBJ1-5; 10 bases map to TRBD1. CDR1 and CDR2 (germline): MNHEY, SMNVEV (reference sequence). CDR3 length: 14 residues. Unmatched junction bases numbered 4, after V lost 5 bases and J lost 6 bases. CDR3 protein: CASSPWTGGQPQHF. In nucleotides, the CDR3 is TGTGCCAGCAGTCCCTGGACAGGGGGTCAGCCCCAGCATTTT.

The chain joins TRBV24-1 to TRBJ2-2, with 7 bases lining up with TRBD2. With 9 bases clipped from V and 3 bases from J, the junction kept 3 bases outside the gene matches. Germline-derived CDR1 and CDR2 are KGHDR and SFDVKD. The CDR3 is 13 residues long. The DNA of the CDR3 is TGTGCCACCGCGGGAGTGGACACCGGGGAGCTGTTTTTT. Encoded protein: CATAGVDTGELFF.

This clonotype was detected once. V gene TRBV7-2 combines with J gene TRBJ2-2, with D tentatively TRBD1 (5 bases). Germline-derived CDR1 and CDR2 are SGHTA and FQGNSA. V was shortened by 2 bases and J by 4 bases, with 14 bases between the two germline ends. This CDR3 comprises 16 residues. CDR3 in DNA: TGTGCCAGCAGCTTAAAGGGGCAGGGCTCCACCGGGGAGCTGTTTTTT. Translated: CASSLKGQGSTGELFF.

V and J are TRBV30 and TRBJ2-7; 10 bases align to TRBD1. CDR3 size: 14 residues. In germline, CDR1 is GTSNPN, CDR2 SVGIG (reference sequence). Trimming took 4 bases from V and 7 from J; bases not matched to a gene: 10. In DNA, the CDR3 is TGTGCCTGGACAACGGGACAGGGGAAGAGGGAGCAGTACTTC. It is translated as CAWTTGQGKREQYF.